This TCR beta chain comes out of a study of CD8+ T cells in alopecia areata. Extracted RNA was reverse transcribed into cDNA, the sequencing template. Assay used: immunoSEQ multiplex PCR; TCRdb lists only in-frame clones, some missing. The sample has around 150,000 clones, 55% to 75% seen once. V lost 2 bases and J 7 bases, leaving 12 bases between the germline ends. Germline V CDR1 and CDR2: GTSNPN, SVGIG (reference sequence). The CDR3 runs 13 residues. As to this clone: What it binds is unknown.

The treatment is: oral pan-JAK inhibitor, 5-10 mg twice daily. Cell sorting was applied to PBMCs, and CD4+ and CD8+ T cells were collected. Overall study results and limits: The presence of one nonresponder keeps the tie between baseline CD8+ expansion and response uncertain. Under tofacitinib, fewer expanded CD8+ clones appeared among the top 100 scalp clones.

This sequence joins TRBV30 and TRBJ1-5; maybe TRBD1 (5 bases). This sequence originates from a human donor with alopecia areata. This specimen consisted of CD4+ T cells sorted from blood, obtained at week 24, from a patient treated with tofacitinib. As DNA, the CDR3 is TGTGCCTGGAGTCCTCAGGGATACCAGCCCCAGCATTTT. Protein product: CAWSPQGYQPQHF.